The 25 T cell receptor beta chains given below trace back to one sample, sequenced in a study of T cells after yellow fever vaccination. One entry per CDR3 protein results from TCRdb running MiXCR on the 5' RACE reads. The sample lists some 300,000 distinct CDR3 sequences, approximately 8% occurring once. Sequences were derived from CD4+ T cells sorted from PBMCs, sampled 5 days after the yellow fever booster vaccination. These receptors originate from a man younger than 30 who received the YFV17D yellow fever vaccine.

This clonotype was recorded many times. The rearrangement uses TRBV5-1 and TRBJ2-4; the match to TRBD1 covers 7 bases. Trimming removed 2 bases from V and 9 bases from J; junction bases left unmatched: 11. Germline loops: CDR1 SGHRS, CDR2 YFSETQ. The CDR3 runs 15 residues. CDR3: CASSLFDRDGGIQYF. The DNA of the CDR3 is TGCGCCAGCAGCTTATTTGACAGGGACGGTGGCATTCAGTACTTC.

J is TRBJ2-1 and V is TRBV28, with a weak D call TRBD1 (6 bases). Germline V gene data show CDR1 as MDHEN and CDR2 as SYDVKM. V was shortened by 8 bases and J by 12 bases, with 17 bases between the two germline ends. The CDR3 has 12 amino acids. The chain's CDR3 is CASHRTAMRQFF. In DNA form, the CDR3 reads TGTGCCAGCCACCGGACAGCAATGAGGCAGTTCTTC. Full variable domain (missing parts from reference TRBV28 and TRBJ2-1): DVKVTQSSRYLVKRTGEKVFLECVQDMDHENMFWYRQDPGLGLRLIYFSYDVKMKEKGDIPEGYSVSREKKERFSLILESASTNQTSMYLCASHRTAMRQFFGPGTRLTVL.

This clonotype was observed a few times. The CDR3 sequence: CSASGTASNYGYTF. The CDR3 DNA reads as TGCAGTGCTAGCGGGACAGCCTCTAACTATGGCTACACCTTC. V gene TRBV20-1 combines with J gene TRBJ1-2; 7 nucleotides line up with TRBD1. The CDR3 consists of 14 residues. CDR1 and CDR2 from the germline V gene are DFQATT and SNEGSKA (reference sequence). The junction had 4 bases not matched to a gene; V was cut back by 3 bases and J by 0 bases.

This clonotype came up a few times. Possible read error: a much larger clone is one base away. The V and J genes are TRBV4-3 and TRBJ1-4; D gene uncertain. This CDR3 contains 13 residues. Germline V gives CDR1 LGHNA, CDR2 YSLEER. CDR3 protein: CASSRLGLEKLIF. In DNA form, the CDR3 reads TGCGCCAGCAGCCGGCTCGGGCTTGAAAAACTGATTTTT.

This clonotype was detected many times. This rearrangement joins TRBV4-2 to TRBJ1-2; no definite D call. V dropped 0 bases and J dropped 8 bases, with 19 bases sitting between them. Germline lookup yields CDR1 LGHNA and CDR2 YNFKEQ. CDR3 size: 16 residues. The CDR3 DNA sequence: TGTGCCAGCAGCCAAGATGGAGGAGGGCAGGTGGGGGGCTACACCTTC. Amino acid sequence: CASSQDGGGQVGGYTF.

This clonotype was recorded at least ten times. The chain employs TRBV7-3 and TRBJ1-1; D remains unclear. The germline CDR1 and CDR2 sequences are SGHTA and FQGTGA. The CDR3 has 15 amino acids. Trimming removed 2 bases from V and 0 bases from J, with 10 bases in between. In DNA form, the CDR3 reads TGTGCCAGCAGCTTAGGTCCGGTTATGAACACTGAAGCTTTCTTT. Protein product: CASSLGPVMNTEAFF. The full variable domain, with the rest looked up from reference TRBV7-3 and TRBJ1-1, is GAGVSQTPSNKVTEKGKYVELRCDPISGHTALYWYRQSLGQGPEFLIYFQGTGAADDSGLPNDRFFAVRPEGSVSTLKIQRTERGDSAVYLCASSLGPVMNTEAFFGQGTRLTVV.

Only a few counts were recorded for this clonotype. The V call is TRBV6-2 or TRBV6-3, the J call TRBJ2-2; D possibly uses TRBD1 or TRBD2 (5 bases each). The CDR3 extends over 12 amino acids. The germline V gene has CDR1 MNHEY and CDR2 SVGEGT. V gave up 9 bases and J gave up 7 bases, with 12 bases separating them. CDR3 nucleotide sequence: TGTGCCAGTAACGGGGCCGGCGGGGAGCTGTTTTTT. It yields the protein CASNGAGGELFF.

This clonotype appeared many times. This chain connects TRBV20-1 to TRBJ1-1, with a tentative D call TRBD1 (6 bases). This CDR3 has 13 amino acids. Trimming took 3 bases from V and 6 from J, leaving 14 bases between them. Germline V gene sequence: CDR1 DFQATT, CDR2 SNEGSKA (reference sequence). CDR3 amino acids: CSASYYRVPEAFF. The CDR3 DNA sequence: TGCAGTGCTAGTTATTACAGGGTCCCTGAAGCTTTCTTT.

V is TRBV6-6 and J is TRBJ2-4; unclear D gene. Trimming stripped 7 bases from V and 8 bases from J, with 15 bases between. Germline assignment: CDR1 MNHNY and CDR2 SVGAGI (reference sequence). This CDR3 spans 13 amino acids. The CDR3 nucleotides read TGTGCCAGCAACGAGGATGGCGTCGACATTCAGTACTTC. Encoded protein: CASNEDGVDIQYF.

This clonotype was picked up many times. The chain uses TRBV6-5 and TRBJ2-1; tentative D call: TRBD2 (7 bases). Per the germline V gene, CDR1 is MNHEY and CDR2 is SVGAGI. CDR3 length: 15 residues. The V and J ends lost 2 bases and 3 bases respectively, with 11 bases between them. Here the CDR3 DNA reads TGTGCCAGCAGTTACGCGGGGGACATCTACAATGAGCAGTTCTTC. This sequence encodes CASSYAGDIYNEQFF.

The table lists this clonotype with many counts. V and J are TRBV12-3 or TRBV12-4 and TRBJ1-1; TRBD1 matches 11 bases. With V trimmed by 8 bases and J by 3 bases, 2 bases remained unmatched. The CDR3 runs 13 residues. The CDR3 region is CASGQGADTEAFF. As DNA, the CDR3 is TGTGCCAGCGGACAGGGGGCTGACACTGAAGCTTTCTTT.

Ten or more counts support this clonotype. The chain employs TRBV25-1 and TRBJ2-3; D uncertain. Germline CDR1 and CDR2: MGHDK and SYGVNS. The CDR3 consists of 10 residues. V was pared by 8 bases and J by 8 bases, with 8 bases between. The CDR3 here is CASGEGTQYF. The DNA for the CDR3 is TGTGCCAGCGGGGAAGGTACGCAGTATTTT.

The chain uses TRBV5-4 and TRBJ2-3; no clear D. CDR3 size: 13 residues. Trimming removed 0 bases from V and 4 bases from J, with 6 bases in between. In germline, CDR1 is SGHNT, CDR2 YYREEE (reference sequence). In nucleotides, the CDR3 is TGTGCCAGCAGCTTGGCGGGCCCAGATACGCAGTATTTT. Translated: CASSLAGPDTQYF.

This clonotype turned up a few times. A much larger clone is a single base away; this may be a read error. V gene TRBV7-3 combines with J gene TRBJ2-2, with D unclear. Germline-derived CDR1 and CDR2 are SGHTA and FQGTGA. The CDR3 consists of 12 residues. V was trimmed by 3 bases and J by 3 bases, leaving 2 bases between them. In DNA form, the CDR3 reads TGTGCCAGCAGCTTCCACACCGGGGAGCTGTTTTTT. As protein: CASSFHTGELFF.

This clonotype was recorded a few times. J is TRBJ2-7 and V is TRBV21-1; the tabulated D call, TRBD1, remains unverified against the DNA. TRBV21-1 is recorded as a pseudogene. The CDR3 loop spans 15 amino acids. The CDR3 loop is CASSGRDRGPLEQYF. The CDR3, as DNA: TGTGCCAGCAGCGGGCGGGACAGGGGACCTCTCGAGCAGTACTTC.

The CDR3 loop reads CASIGGGEGAYEQYV. For the CDR3, the DNA is TGTGCCAGCATCGGAGGGGGGGAGGGGGCCTACGAGCAGTACGTC. The chain is built from TRBV28 and TRBJ2-7, with D perhaps matching TRBD2 (7 bases). CDR3 length: 15 amino acids. Per germline, CDR1 MDHEN and CDR2 SYDVKM. V was clipped by 7 bases and J by 2 bases, with 18 bases between them.

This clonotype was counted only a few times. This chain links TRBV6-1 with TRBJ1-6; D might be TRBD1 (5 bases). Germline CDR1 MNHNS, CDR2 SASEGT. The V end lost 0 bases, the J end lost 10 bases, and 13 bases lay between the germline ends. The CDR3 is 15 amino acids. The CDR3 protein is CASSEAAAKGSPLHF. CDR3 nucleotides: TGTGCCAGCAGTGAAGCGGCGGCTAAGGGGTCACCCCTCCACTTT.

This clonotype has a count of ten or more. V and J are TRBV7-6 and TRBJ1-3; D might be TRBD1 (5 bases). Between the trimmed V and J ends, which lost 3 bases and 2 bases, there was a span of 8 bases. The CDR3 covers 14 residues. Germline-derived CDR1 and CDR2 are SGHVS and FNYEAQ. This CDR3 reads CASSLRGAGNTIYF. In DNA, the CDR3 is TGTGCCAGCAGCTTGAGGGGAGCTGGAAACACCATATATTTT.

The CDR3 DNA follows: TGCGCCAGCAGCTTGATGTTCGGGGACACTAATGAAAAACTGTTTTTT. Translated, it gives CASSLMFGDTNEKLFF. The rearrangement uses TRBV5-1 and TRBJ1-4; possible D gene TRBD1, 5 bases. Between the trimmed V and J ends, which lost 1 base and 2 bases, there was a span of 12 bases. This CDR3 has 16 amino acids. The germline CDR1 and CDR2 sequences are SGHRS and YFSETQ.

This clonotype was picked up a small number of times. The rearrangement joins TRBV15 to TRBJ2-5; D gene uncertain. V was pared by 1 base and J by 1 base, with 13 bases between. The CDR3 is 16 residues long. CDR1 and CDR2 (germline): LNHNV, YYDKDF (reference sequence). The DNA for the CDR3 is TGTGCCACCAGCAGAGCTCACGGGCAGAGCCAAGAGACCCAGTACTTC. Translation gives CATSRAHGQSQETQYF. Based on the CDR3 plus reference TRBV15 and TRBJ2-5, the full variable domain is DAMVIQNPRYQVTQFGKPVTLSCSQTLNHNVMYWYQQKSSQAPKLLFHYYDKDFNNEADTPDNFQSRRPNTSFCFLDIRSPGLGDTAMYLCATSRAHGQSQETQYFGPGTRLLVL.

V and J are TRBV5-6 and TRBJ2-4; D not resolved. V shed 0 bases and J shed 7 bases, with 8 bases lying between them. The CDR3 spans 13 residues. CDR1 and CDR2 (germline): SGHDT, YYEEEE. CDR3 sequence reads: CASSLDSGNIQYF. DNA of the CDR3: TGTGCCAGCAGCTTGGATTCCGGGAACATTCAGTACTTC.

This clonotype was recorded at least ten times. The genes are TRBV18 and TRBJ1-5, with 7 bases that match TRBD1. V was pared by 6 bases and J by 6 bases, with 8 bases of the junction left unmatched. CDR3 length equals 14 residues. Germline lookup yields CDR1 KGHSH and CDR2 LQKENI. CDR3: CASSHDRAFQPQHF. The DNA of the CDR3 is TGTGCCAGCTCTCACGACAGGGCTTTTCAGCCCCAGCATTTT.

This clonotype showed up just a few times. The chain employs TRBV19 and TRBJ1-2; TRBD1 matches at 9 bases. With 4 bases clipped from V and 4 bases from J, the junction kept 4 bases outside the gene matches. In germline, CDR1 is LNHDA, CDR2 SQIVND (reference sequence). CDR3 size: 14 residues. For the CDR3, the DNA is TGTGCCAGTAGTACCTTGACAGGGGGCTATGGCTACACCTTC. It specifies CASSTLTGGYGYTF.

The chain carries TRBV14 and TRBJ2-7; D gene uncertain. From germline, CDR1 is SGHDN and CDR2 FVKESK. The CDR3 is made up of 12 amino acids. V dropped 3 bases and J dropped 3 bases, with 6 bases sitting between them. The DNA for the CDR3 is TGTGCCAGCAGCCATAGGAACTACGAGCAGTACTTC. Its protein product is CASSHRNYEQYF.

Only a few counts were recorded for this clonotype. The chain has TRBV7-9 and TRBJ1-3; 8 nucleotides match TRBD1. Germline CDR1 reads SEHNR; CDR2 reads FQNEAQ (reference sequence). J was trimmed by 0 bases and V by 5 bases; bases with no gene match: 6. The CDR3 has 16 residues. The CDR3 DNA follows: TGTGCCAGCAGCCCGAAACAGGGGGTCTCTGGAAACACCATATATTTT. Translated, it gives CASSPKQGVSGNTIYF. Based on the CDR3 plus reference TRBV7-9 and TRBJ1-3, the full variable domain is DTGVSQNPRHKITKRGQNVTFRCDPISEHNRLYWYRQTLGQGPEFLTYFQNEAQLEKSRLLSDRFSAERPKGSFSTLEIQRTEQGDSAMYLCASSPKQGVSGNTIYFGEGSWLTVV.